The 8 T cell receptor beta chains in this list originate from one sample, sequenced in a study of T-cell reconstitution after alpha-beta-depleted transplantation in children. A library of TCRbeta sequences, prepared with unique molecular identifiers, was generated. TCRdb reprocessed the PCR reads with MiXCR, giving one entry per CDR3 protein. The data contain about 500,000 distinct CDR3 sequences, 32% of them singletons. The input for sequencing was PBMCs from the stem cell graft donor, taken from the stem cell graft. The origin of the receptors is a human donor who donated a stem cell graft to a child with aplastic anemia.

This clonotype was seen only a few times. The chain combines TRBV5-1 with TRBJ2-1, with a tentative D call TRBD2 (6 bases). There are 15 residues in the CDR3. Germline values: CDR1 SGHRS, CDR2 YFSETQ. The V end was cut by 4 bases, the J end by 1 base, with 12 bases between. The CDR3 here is CASSASVTSYNEQFF. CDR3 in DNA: TGCGCCAGCAGCGCTAGCGTGACATCCTACAATGAGCAGTTCTTC.

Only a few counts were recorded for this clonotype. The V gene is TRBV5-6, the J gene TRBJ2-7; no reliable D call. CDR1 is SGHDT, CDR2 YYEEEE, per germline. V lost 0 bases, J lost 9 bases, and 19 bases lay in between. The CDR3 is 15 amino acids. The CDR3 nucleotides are TGTGCCAGCAGCTTGGTGAAATCCAATTTACGAGGGCAGTACGTC. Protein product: CASSLVKSNLRGQYV.

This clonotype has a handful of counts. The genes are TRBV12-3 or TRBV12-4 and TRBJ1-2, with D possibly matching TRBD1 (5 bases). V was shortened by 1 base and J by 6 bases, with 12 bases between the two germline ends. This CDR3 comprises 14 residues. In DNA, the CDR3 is TGTGCCAGCAGTTTAGATGCCAGGGTGGATGGCTACACCTTC. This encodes CASSLDARVDGYTF.

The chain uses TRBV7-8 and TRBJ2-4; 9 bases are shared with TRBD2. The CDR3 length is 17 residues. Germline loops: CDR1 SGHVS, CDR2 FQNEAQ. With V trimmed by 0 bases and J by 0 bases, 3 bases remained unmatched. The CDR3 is CASSLARGGRAKNIQYF. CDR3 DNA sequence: TGTGCCAGCAGCTTAGCGCGGGGGGGGAGAGCCAAAAACATTCAGTACTTC.

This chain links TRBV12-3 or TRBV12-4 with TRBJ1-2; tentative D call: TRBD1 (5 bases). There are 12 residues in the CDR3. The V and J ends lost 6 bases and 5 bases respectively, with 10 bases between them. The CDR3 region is CASRAGSYGYTF. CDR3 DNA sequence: TGTGCCAGCAGAGCAGGGTCATATGGCTACACCTTC.

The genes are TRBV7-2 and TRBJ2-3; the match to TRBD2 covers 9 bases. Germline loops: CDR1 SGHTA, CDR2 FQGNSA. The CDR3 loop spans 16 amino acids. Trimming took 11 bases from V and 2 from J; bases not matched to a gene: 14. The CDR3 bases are TGTGCCGCCGCGGACCTAGCGGGATATAACACAGATACGCAGTATTTT. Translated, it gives CAAADLAGYNTDTQYF. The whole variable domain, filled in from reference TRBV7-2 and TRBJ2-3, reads GAGVSQSPSNKVTEKGKDVELRCDPISGHTALYWYRQSLGQGLEFLIYFQGNSAPDKSGLPSDRFSAERTGGSVSTLTIQRTQQEDSAVYLCAAADLAGYNTDTQYFGPGTRLTVL.

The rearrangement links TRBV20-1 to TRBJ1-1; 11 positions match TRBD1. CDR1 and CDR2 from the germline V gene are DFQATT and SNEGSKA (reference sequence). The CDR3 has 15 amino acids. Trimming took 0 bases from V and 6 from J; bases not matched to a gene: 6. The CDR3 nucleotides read TGCAGTGCTAGAGAAGGGACAGGGGGGTCCCCTGAAGCTTTCTTT. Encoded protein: CSAREGTGGSPEAFF.

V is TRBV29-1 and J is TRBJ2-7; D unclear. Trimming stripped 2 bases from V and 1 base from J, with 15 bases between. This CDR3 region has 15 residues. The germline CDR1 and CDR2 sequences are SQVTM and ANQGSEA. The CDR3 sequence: CSVENDGLWSYEQYF. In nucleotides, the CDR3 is TGCAGCGTTGAAAATGACGGTCTGTGGTCCTACGAGCAGTACTTC.